Below, 26 T cell receptor beta chains from the same sample are listed, as sequenced in a study of blood T cell repertoires in COVID-19. Some clones are missing from TCRdb's copy, which holds only in-frame ones; the method was immunoSEQ multiplex PCR. Among 200,000 to 250,000 clones listed, approximately 84% were seen once. The sequenced sample was PBMCs or T cells enriched from blood (not recorded which). These receptors were obtained from a man aged 40-49 years who had recovered from COVID-19.

The chain couples TRBV5-6 to TRBJ2-1; 7 bases agree with TRBD2. The CDR3 runs to 13 residues. Losses at the gene ends were 4 bases for V and 10 bases for J; bases not matched to a gene: 8. In germline, CDR1 is SGHDT, CDR2 YYEEEE. CDR3 protein: CASSPRFGGEQFF. CDR3 in DNA: TGTGCCAGCAGCCCGAGATTCGGGGGGGAGCAGTTCTTC. Variable domain in full (rest from reference TRBV5-6 and TRBJ2-1): DAGVTQSPTHLIKTRGQQVTLRCSPKSGHDTVSWYQQALGQGPQFIFQYYEEEERQRGNFPDRFSGHQFPNYSSELNVNALLLGDSALYLCASSPRFGGEQFFGPGTRLTVL.

This clone was observed a handful of times. The chain employs TRBV5-4 and TRBJ1-4; D may be TRBD1 (5 bases). Trimming pared 5 bases from V and 6 bases from J, leaving 17 bases between. Germline CDR1 SGHNT, CDR2 YYREEE (reference sequence). The CDR3 extends over 15 amino acids. Written as DNA, the CDR3 is TGTGCCAGCAGTTCCCAGGGTTCCTCCCATGAAAAACTGTTTTTT. Translation gives CASSSQGSSHEKLFF.

The chain joins TRBV6-5 to TRBJ2-7, with 12 bases aligning to TRBD2. Germline CDR1 MNHEY, CDR2 SVGAGI. CDR3 length: 13 amino acids. Unmatched junction bases numbered 9, after V lost 6 bases and J lost 12 bases. The CDR3 sequence: CASSPPGLAGSYF. CDR3 DNA sequence: TGTGCCAGCAGCCCCCCCGGACTAGCGGGATCGTACTTC.

CDR3 coding DNA: TGTGCCAGCAGCCAAGAAATACAGGGTTTAGAGCAGTACTTC. Amino acids: CASSQEIQGLEQYF. J is TRBJ2-7 and V is TRBV14; tentatively, D is TRBD1 (6 bases). V was cut by 0 bases and J by 7 bases, with 13 bases left in between. CDR3 length equals 14 residues. Germline V gene data show CDR1 as SGHDN and CDR2 as FVKESK.

The chain links TRBV12-3 or TRBV12-4 to TRBJ2-7, with 8 bases that match TRBD1. J was trimmed by 6 bases and V by 5 bases; bases with no gene match: 6. The CDR3 runs 13 residues. The CDR3 DNA sequence: TGTGCCAGCAGTCCGACAGGGGAAGGCGAGCAGTACTTC. Protein sequence: CASSPTGEGEQYF.

This clone showed up just a few times. V is TRBV5-5 and J is TRBJ1-4; possible D gene TRBD1, 6 bases. CDR1 SGHKS and CDR2 YYEKEE come from the germline V gene (reference sequence). This CDR3 is 18 amino acids long. Trimming cost V 0 bases and J 7 bases, with 22 bases left between them. CDR3 sequence (DNA): TGTGCCAGCAGCTTGGTACCTCCCCCACAGGGTATGGGTGAAAAACTGTTTTTT. This codes for CASSLVPPPQGMGEKLFF.

V gene TRBV15 combines with J gene TRBJ1-1; D not certain. Looked up from germline, CDR1 is LNHNV and CDR2 is YYDKDF (reference sequence). The length of the CDR3 is 13 residues. The ends were cut back, 1 base at V and 0 bases at J, with 3 bases in the middle. The CDR3, as DNA: TGTGCCACCAGCAGAGCGTTGAACACTGAAGCTTTCTTT. Translating it yields CATSRALNTEAFF.

This clone was counted only a few times. This chain connects TRBV7-2 to TRBJ2-6; 9 bases are a match to TRBD1. Per germline, CDR1 SGHTA and CDR2 FQGNSA. V was pared by 0 bases and J by 1 base, with 1 base of the junction left unmatched. The CDR3 contains 17 residues. The CDR3 nucleotides are TGTGCCAGCAGCTTAGCCGGGACAGGGTCTGGGGCCAACGTCCTGACTTTC. It is translated as CASSLAGTGSGANVLTF.

The chain links TRBV2 to TRBJ1-6, with D tentatively TRBD1 (6 bases). The V gene lost 6 bases and the J gene lost 7 bases, with 16 bases spanning the gap. The CDR3 loop spans 15 amino acids. In germline, CDR1 is SNHLY, CDR2 FYNNEI. The CDR3 loop reads CASREQGLANSPLHF. Written as DNA, the CDR3 is TGTGCCAGCAGGGAGCAGGGGTTAGCGAATTCACCCCTCCACTTT.

DNA for the CDR3: TGTGCCAGCAGCTTGAGATCGATAGAGGAGAATCAGCCCCAGCATTTT. Translating gives CASSLRSIEENQPQHF. The rearrangement uses TRBV5-6 and TRBJ1-5; D gene ambiguous. The CDR3 has 16 amino acids. V was clipped by 1 base and J by 4 bases, with 15 bases between them. CDR1 and CDR2 (germline): SGHDT, YYEEEE.

The sample holds one count of this clone. The chain recombines TRBV4-2 with TRBJ1-2; TRBD1 matches 7 bases. Germline V CDR1 and CDR2: LGHNA, YNFKEQ. The CDR3 has 14 amino acids. After removal of 6 bases from V and 4 bases from J, the junction contained 8 bases not matched to a gene. CDR3 residues: CASSLEQGSYGYTF. The CDR3 DNA reads TGTGCCAGCAGTCTAGAACAGGGGAGCTATGGCTACACCTTC.

CDR3 sequence reads: CAISETGTGAYNEQFF. DNA of the CDR3: TGTGCCATCAGTGAAACCGGGACAGGGGCCTACAATGAGCAGTTCTTC. V and J are TRBV10-3 and TRBJ2-1, with TRBD1 identical over 10 bases. Unmatched junction bases numbered 4, after V lost 3 bases and J lost 2 bases. The CDR3 contains 16 residues. Germline V gene sequence: CDR1 ENHRY, CDR2 SYGVKD.

The chain has TRBV2 and TRBJ1-1; D unclear. The length of the CDR3 is 12 residues. With 3 bases removed from V and 3 bases from J, the gap between germline ends came to 5 bases. Germline V gene data show CDR1 as SNHLY and CDR2 as FYNNEI. Here the CDR3 reads CASSDQDTEAFF. DNA for the CDR3: TGTGCCAGCAGTGACCAGGACACTGAAGCTTTCTTT.

J is TRBJ1-2 and V is TRBV20-1; D unresolved. The germline V gene has CDR1 DFQATT and CDR2 SNEGSKA (reference sequence). Trimming removed 3 bases from V and 8 bases from J, with 10 bases in between. The CDR3 is made up of 11 amino acids. The CDR3 DNA is TGCAGTGCTAGCGGTCCGGTGGGCTACACCTTC. This translates into CSASGPVGYTF.

This chain uses TRBV6-5 with TRBJ1-1; D possibly corresponds to TRBD1 (5 bases). The CDR3 runs to 15 residues. Trimming shortened V by 9 bases and J by 1 base, and 18 bases separated the two germline ends. CDR1 and CDR2 from the germline V gene are MNHEY and SVGAGI. The CDR3 loop reads CASYINWGSNTEAFF. The CDR3 nucleotides read TGTGCCAGTTATATAAATTGGGGCTCGAACACTGAAGCTTTCTTT.

The rearrangement links TRBV4-1 to TRBJ2-7, with a possible D match to TRBD1 (5 bases). Germline V gene sequence: CDR1 MGHRA, CDR2 YSYEKL. V lost 1 base and J 4 bases, leaving 11 bases between the germline ends. The CDR3 is 14 amino acids. In nucleotides, the CDR3 is TGCGCCAGCAGCCAAGGTGCAGGGTCATACGAGCAGTACTTC. Translating gives CASSQGAGSYEQYF.

J is TRBJ1-3 and V is TRBV5-1, with TRBD1 matching over 7 bases. The CDR3 spans 15 residues. The germline V gene has CDR1 SGHRS and CDR2 YFSETQ. Trimming removed 4 bases from V and 4 bases from J; junction bases left unmatched: 8. In DNA, the CDR3 is TGCGCCAGCAGCACGGGACAGCTTTCAGGAAACACCATATATTTT. Translating gives CASSTGQLSGNTIYF.

This chain joins TRBV27 and TRBJ2-5, with 8 bases lining up with TRBD2. Germline CDR1 is MNHEY and CDR2 is SMNVEV (reference sequence). This CDR3 has 14 residues. Trimming removed 2 bases from V and 11 bases from J; junction bases left unmatched: 10. The CDR3 loop is CASSLLNGRGGQYF. For the CDR3, the DNA is TGTGCCAGCAGTTTACTTAACGGGAGGGGGGGGCAGTACTTC.

The chain couples TRBV27 to TRBJ1-5, with D hard to call. This CDR3 has 13 amino acids. Deletions cut 4 bases from V and 3 bases from J, with 7 bases between. Germline V lookup: CDR1 MNHEY, CDR2 SMNVEV (reference sequence). CDR3 loop: CASSWRDNQPQHF. The CDR3 DNA sequence: TGTGCCAGCAGTTGGCGGGACAATCAGCCCCAGCATTTT.

The chain is built from TRBV29-1 and TRBJ1-2, with 10 bases that match TRBD1. This CDR3 region has 17 residues. V shed 5 bases, J shed 4 bases, and the junction held 16 bases outside the gene matches. Germline CDR1 and CDR2: SQVTM and ANQGSEA. The CDR3 reads CSVSRGTGDRLPYGYTF. The CDR3 coding sequence is TGCAGCGTTTCCCGGGGGACAGGGGACCGCCTTCCCTATGGCTACACCTTC. Looking up the rest from reference TRBV29-1 and TRBJ1-2 gives the full variable domain: SAVISQKPSRDICQRGTSLTIQCQVDSQVTMMFWYRQQPGQSLTLIATANQGSEATYESGFVIDKFPISRPNLTFSTLTVSNMSPEDSSIYLCSVSRGTGDRLPYGYTFGSGTRLTVV.

J is TRBJ2-7 and V is TRBV18, with 8 bases aligning to TRBD1. This CDR3 spans 15 amino acids. V was clipped by 6 bases and J by 2 bases; unmatched bases: 9. Germline CDR1 reads KGHSH; CDR2 reads LQKENI. The DNA for the CDR3 is TGTGCCAGCTCCCAGGGGACAGGAGCTCCCTACGAGCAGTACTTC. As protein: CASSQGTGAPYEQYF.

This clone occurred many times. The gene calls are TRBV19 and TRBJ2-5; D might be TRBD2 (5 bases). The V gene lost 1 base and the J gene lost 2 bases, with 5 bases spanning the gap. CDR3 length equals 13 residues. Looked up from germline, CDR1 is LNHDA and CDR2 is SQIVND (reference sequence). The CDR3 spells CASSIAGQETQYF. The CDR3 nucleotides are TGTGCCAGTAGTATAGCGGGACAAGAGACCCAGTACTTC.

V usage is TRBV7-9 and J usage is TRBJ1-2; maybe TRBD1 (5 bases). Germline assignment: CDR1 SEHNR and CDR2 FQNEAQ (reference sequence). The V gene lost 6 bases and the J gene lost 4 bases, with 12 bases spanning the gap. The CDR3 loop spans 13 amino acids. DNA of the CDR3: TGTGCCAGCAGACCCCCCGGGGGCTATGGCTACACCTTC. Encoded protein: CASRPPGGYGYTF.

The rearrangement uses TRBV27 and TRBJ1-1; TRBD1 aligns across 7 bases. The germline gives CDR1 MNHEY, CDR2 SMNVEV (reference sequence). V dropped 1 base and J dropped 1; count of bases not matched to a gene: 3. The CDR3 extends over 15 amino acids. CDR3 sequence (DNA): TGTGCCAGCAGTTTATTCGGGACAGCGAACACTGAAGCTTTCTTT. Residues: CASSLFGTANTEAFF.

The V call is TRBV7-3, the J call TRBJ1-6, with D unclear. CDR1 and CDR2 (germline): SGHTA, FQGTGA. This CDR3 is built from 14 residues. V lost 2 bases and J lost 7, with 9 bases in between. CDR3 sequence (DNA): TGTGCCAGCAGCTTATCGGGGTACAATTCACCCCTCCACTTT. It is translated as CASSLSGYNSPLHF.

The J gene is TRBJ2-7, the V gene TRBV5-8; 9 bases agree with TRBD1. The V and J ends lost 4 bases and 0 bases, in that order; junction bases with no gene match: 5. CDR3 length: 15 residues. The germline gives CDR1 SGHTS, CDR2 YDEGEE. This CDR3 is CASSARDRASYEQYF. Written as DNA, the CDR3 is TGTGCCAGCAGCGCCCGGGACAGGGCCTCCTACGAGCAGTACTTC.